This T cell receptor (beta chain) was recorded in a study of T cell repertoires in cytomegalovirus infection. Study results and caveats: CMV-specific TCR beta clonotypes restricted by HLA-C were the ones dominating the ex vivo response. Carriers of CMV plus the relevant HLA were identified by cumulative public TCR beta family frequency.

This CDR3 has 17 amino acids. V lost 0 bases to trimming and J lost 3 bases; unmatched junction nucleotides: 3. The germline V gene has CDR1 MNHNY and CDR2 SVGAGI (reference sequence). Details on this clonotype: What it binds is unknown.

MiXCR, run by TCRdb on the reads, gives a single entry per CDR3 protein. Of about 480,000 distinct CDR3 sequences listed, around 30% were seen once; the top ten hold 17%. This chain joins TRBV6-6 and TRBJ1-4; 11 nucleotides agree with TRBD1. The material was cultured PBMCs, obtained from culture after CMV antigen stimulation. This clonotype originated in a human donor in good health (CMV status not recorded). Some clones in this sample may be carry-over from other donors' samples. The CDR3 DNA reads as TGTGCCAGCAGTTACTCGGGGACAGGGGGATCTAATGAAAAACTGTTTTTT. It yields the protein CASSYSGTGGSNEKLFF.